The 8 T cell receptor beta chains listed next were all sequenced from one sample in a study of blood T cells in healthy people across ages. A second PCR of 7 to 11 cycles used a sample-barcoded 5' primer and a J-beta primer mix. Using its own MiXCR run on the 5' RACE reads, TCRdb lists one record per CDR3 protein. The sample lists over a million distinct CDR3 sequences, roughly 45% occurring once. Material: blood. These receptors originate from a woman aged 18 to 35 in good health.

A remark on this clonotype: A much bigger clone sits one base away, suggesting this may be a read error. The V gene is TRBV24-1, the J gene TRBJ2-7, with 9 nucleotides matching TRBD2. Germline trimming cut 4 bases from V and 7 bases from J; bases unmatched to any gene: 10. Germline values: CDR1 KGHDR, CDR2 SFDVKD. CDR3 length equals 15 residues. In nucleotides, the CDR3 is TGTGCCACCAGTGAGCCAGGACTAGCGACCAATGAGCAGTACTTC. It specifies CATSEPGLATNEQYF.

The genes are TRBV11-3 and TRBJ1-2, with D perhaps matching TRBD1 (5 bases). Deletions cut 1 base from V and 4 bases from J, with 16 bases between. CDR1 and CDR2 (germline): SGHNT, YENEEA. This CDR3 region has 16 residues. This chain's CDR3 is CASSLVRSWTPYGYTF. In nucleotides, the CDR3 is TGTGCCAGCAGCTTAGTACGTTCGTGGACACCCTATGGCTACACCTTC.

This chain links TRBV9 with TRBJ2-7, with D maybe TRBD2 (5 bases). This CDR3 spans 13 amino acids. Per germline, CDR1 SGDLS and CDR2 YYNGEE. V lost 4 bases and J 10 bases, leaving 18 bases between the germline ends. CDR3 in amino acids: CASSPGKAVRQYF. In DNA form, the CDR3 reads TGTGCCAGCAGCCCCGGGAAGGCTGTCCGCCAGTACTTC.

The chain combines TRBV29-1 with TRBJ1-5, with D possibly being TRBD1 (5 bases). The V gene lost 7 bases and the J gene lost 1 base, with 23 bases spanning the gap. The germline CDR1 and CDR2 sequences are SQVTM and ANQGSEA. The length of the CDR3 is 17 residues. CDR3 amino acids: CSAIFIVRGSSNQPQHF. The CDR3 nucleotides are TGCAGCGCAATTTTCATAGTCCGGGGCAGCAGCAATCAGCCCCAGCATTTT. Full variable domain (remainder filled in from reference TRBV29-1 and TRBJ1-5): SAVISQKPSRDICQRGTSLTIQCQVDSQVTMMFWYRQQPGQSLTLIATANQGSEATYESGFVIDKFPISRPNLTFSTLTVSNMSPEDSSIYLCSAIFIVRGSSNQPQHFGDGTRLSIL.

On this clonotype itself: One end of the junction is discordant with germline, which a read error may explain. This chain connects TRBV12-3 or TRBV12-4 to TRBJ2-6; perhaps D is TRBD1 or TRBD2 (6 bases each). The CDR3 totals 15 residues. The CDR3 loop reads CASSLDRSGANVQTF. The CDR3 DNA reads as TGTGCCAGCAGTCTCGACAGGTCGGGGGCCAACGTCCAGACTTTC.

The CDR3 sequence: CAWSVAPGTGIFLGTDTQYF. The CDR3 DNA reads TGTGCCTGGAGTGTAGCCCCCGGGACAGGGATCTTCTTAGGCACAGATACGCAGTATTTT. The V gene is TRBV30, the J gene TRBJ2-3; 9 nucleotides align to TRBD1. V trimming: 0 bases; J trimming: 1 base; junction bases outside the gene matches: 17. The length of the CDR3 is 20 residues. Germline lookup yields CDR1 GTSNPN and CDR2 SVGIG (reference sequence).

This chain connects TRBV3-1 to TRBJ2-3; D gene ambiguous. There are 16 residues in the CDR3. V was pared by 3 bases and J by 4 bases, with 17 bases between. Per germline, CDR1 LGHDT and CDR2 YNNKEL (reference sequence). CDR3 sequence: CASSHIALGLSDTQYF. CDR3 sequence (DNA): TGTGCCAGCAGCCACATCGCGCTAGGATTGTCAGATACGCAGTATTTT.

This clonotype was detected a few times. V and J are TRBV12-3 or TRBV12-4 and TRBJ2-3, with D maybe TRBD1 (5 bases). Between the trimmed V and J ends, which lost 6 bases and 5 bases, there was a span of 18 bases. The CDR3 sequence is 15 residues long. The CDR3 protein is CASSSSLGVGDTQYF. CDR3 sequence (DNA): TGTGCCAGCAGCTCGAGCCTAGGGGTGGGAGATACGCAGTATTTT.